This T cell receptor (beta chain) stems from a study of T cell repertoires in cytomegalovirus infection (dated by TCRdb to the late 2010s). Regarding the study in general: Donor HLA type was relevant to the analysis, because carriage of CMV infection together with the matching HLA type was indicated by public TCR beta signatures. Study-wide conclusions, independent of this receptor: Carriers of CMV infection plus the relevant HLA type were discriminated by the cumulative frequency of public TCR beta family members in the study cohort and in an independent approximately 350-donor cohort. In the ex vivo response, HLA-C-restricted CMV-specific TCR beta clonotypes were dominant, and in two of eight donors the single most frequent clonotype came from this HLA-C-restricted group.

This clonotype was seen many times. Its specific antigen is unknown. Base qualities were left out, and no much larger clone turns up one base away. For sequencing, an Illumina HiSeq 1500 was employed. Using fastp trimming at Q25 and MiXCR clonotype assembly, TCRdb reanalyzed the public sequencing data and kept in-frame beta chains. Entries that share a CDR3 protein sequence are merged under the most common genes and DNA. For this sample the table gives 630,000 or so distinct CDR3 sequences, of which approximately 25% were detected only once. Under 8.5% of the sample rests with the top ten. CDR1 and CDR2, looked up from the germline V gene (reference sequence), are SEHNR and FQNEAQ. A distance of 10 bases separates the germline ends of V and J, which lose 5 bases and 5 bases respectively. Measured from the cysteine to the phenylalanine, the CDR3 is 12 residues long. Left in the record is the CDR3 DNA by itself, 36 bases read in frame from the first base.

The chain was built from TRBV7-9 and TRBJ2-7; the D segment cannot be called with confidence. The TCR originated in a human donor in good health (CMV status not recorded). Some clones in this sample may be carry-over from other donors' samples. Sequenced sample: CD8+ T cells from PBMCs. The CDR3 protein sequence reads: CASSPIRDEQYF. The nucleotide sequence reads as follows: TGTGCCAGCAGCCCAATTCGCGACGAGCAGTACTTC.